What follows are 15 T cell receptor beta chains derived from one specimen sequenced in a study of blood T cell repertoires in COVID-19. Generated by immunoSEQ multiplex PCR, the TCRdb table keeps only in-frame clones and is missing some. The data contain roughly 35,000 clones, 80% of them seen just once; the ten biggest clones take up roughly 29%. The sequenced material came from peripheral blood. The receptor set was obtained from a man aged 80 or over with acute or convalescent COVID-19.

This chain's CDR3 is CAIRPSGGFSSYEQYF. CDR3 sequence (DNA): TGTGCCATCAGGCCTAGCGGGGGGTTCAGCTCCTACGAGCAGTACTTC. The J gene is TRBJ2-7, the V gene TRBV10-3; TRBD2 aligns across 11 bases. Trimming removed 6 bases from V and 0 bases from J; junction bases left unmatched: 7. Germline V lookup: CDR1 ENHRY, CDR2 SYGVKD. The CDR3 extends over 16 amino acids.

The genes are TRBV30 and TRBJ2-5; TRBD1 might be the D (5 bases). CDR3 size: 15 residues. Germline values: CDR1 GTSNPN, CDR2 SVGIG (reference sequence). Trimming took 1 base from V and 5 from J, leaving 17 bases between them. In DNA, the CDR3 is TGTGCCTGGAGTGACAGCACAGGTAGAAAGGAGACCCAGTACTTC. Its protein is CAWSDSTGRKETQYF.

This CDR3 reads CASSLSQGLTYEQYF. The CDR3 DNA reads as TGTGCCAGCAGTTTATCGCAGGGCCTGACCTACGAGCAGTACTTC. The rearrangement uses TRBV27 and TRBJ2-7, with D perhaps matching TRBD1 (5 bases). The CDR3 loop spans 15 amino acids. The germline V and J ends were trimmed by 0 bases and 2 bases, with 11 bases remaining between them. The germline CDR1 and CDR2 sequences are MNHEY and SMNVEV (reference sequence).

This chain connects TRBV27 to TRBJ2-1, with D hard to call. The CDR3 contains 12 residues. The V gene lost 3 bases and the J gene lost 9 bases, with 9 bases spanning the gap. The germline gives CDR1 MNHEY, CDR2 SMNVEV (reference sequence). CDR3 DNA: TGTGCCAGCAGTTTTAGCTTGGGTGAGCAGTTCTTC. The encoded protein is CASSFSLGEQFF.

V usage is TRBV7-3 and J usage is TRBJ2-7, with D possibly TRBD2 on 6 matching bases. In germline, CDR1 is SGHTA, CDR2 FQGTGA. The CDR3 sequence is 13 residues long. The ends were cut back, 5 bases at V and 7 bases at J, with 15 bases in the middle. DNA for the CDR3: TGTGCCAGCAGCGCCCTAGCGACCCATGAGCAGTACTTC. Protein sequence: CASSALATHEQYF.

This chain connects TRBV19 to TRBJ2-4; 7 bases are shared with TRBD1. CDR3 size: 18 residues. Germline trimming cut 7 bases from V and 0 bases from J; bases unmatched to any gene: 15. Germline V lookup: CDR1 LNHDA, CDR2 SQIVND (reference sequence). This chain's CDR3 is CASNSHRQGELAKNIQYF. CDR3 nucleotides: TGTGCCAGTAATTCTCACCGACAGGGAGAACTAGCCAAAAACATTCAGTACTTC.

In DNA, the CDR3 is TGTGCCAGCAGCTCGACACACTACGAGCAGTACTTC. Amino acid sequence: CASSSTHYEQYF. The chain combines TRBV11-2 with TRBJ2-7; D is uncertain. Germline lookup yields CDR1 SGHAT and CDR2 FQNNGV. The length of the CDR3 is 12 residues. The V gene lost 4 bases and the J gene lost 3 bases, with 7 bases spanning the gap.

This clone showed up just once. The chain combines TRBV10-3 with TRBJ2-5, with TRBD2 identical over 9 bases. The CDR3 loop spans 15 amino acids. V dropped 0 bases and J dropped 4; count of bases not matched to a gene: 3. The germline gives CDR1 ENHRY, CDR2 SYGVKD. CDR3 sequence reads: CAISESISGGETQYF. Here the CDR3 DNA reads TGTGCCATCAGTGAGTCGATTAGCGGGGGAGAGACCCAGTACTTC.

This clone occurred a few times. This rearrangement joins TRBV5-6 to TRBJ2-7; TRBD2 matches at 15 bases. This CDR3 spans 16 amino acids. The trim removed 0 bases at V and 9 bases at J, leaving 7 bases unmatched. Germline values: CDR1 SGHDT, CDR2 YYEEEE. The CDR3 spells CASSLVGTSGGLTQYF. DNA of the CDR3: TGTGCCAGCAGCTTGGTCGGGACTAGCGGGGGGTTAACGCAGTACTTC.

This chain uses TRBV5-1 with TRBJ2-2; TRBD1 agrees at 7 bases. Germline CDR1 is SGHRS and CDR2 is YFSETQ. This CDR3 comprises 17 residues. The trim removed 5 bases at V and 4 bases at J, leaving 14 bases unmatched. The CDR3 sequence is CASSFGLDRERTGELFF. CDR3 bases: TGCGCCAGCAGTTTCGGGCTAGACAGGGAACGCACCGGGGAGCTGTTTTTT.

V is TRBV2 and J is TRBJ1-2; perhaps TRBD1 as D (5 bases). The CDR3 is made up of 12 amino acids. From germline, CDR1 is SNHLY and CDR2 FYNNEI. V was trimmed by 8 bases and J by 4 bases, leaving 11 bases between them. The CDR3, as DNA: TGTGCCAGCTGGGGGGAAGGCTATGGCTACACCTTC. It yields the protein CASWGEGYGYTF.

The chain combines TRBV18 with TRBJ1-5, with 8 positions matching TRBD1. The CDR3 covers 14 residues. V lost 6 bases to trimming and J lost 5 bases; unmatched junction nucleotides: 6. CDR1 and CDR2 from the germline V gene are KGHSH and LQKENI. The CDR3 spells CASSGTGSDQPQHF. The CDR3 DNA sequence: TGTGCCAGCTCTGGGACAGGTTCCGATCAGCCCCAGCATTTT.

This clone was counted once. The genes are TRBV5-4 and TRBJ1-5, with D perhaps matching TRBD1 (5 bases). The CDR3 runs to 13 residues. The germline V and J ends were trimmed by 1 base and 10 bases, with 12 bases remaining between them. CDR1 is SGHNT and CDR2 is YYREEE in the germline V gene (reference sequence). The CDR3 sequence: CASSLKGSGPQHF. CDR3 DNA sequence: TGTGCCAGCAGCTTGAAGGGGTCTGGCCCCCAGCATTTT.

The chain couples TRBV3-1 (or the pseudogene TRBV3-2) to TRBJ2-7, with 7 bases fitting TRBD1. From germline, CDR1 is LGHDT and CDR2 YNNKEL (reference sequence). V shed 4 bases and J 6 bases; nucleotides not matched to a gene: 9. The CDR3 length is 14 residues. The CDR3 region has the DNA TGTGCCAGCAGCCCCAACAGGGGTCGCGGCGAGCAGTACTTC. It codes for CASSPNRGRGEQYF.

In DNA form, the CDR3 reads TGTGCCAGCAGTGAGACAGGTGACTACGAGCAGTACTTC. It codes for CASSETGDYEQYF. J is TRBJ2-7 and V is TRBV2, with a weak D call TRBD1 (6 bases). V lost 3 bases and J 3 bases, leaving 9 bases between the germline ends. This CDR3 region has 13 residues. CDR1 is SNHLY, CDR2 FYNNEI, per germline. Full variable domain (outside the CDR3, taken from reference TRBV2 and TRBJ2-7): EPEVTQTPSHQVTQMGQEVILRCVPISNHLYFYWYRQILGQKVEFLVSFYNNEISEKSEIFDDQFSVERPDGSNFTLKIRSTKLEDSAMYFCASSETGDYEQYFGPGTRLTVT.